Each of the 22 T cell receptor beta chains below was sequenced from the same sample in a study of coeliac disease. Sequencing was performed with immunoSEQ multiplex PCR; in TCRdb, only in-frame clones are kept and a portion is missing. There are about 3,100 clones in the sample; 48% occur only once, and approximately 12% lies in the top ten. The sample comprised intraepithelial lymphocytes from the gut. These receptors all come from a woman aged 70-85 years with celiac disease.

The chain employs TRBV5-8 and TRBJ1-5; no clear D gene. The germline V and J ends were trimmed by 5 bases and 6 bases, with 12 bases remaining between them. CDR1 is SGHTS, CDR2 YDEGEE, per germline. This CDR3 region has 13 residues. The CDR3 is CASRAIAGQPQHF. CDR3 bases: TGTGCCAGCAGAGCGATAGCTGGTCAGCCCCAGCATTTT.

The sample holds a few counts of this clone. V usage is TRBV9 and J usage is TRBJ2-3, with D unresolved. Germline V gene data show CDR1 as SGDLS and CDR2 as YYNGEE. V shed 4 bases and J shed 1 base, with 19 bases lying between them. The CDR3 consists of 17 residues. The CDR3 loop is CASSPFPRVSGTDTQYF. CDR3 bases: TGTGCCAGCAGCCCATTCCCACGCGTAAGTGGCACAGATACGCAGTATTTT.

This rearrangement joins TRBV10-2 to TRBJ1-2; 10 nucleotides line up with TRBD1. V was pared by 7 bases and J by 3 bases, with 2 bases of the junction left unmatched. This CDR3 comprises 13 residues. Germline V gene data show CDR1 as WSHSY and CDR2 as SAAADI. CDR3 DNA sequence: TGCGCCAGCACCGGGACAGGGGACTATGGCTACACCTTC. Its protein is CASTGTGDYGYTF.

The rearrangement joins TRBV19 to TRBJ2-1; D is perhaps TRBD1 (5 bases). V dropped 5 bases and J dropped 2 bases, with 16 bases sitting between them. This CDR3 contains 16 residues. CDR1 and CDR2 from the germline V gene are LNHDA and SQIVND (reference sequence). Here the CDR3 DNA reads TGTGCCAGTAGTCTTCAAACAGGACCACCCTACAATGAGCAGTTCTTC. Its protein product is CASSLQTGPPYNEQFF.

The rearrangement uses TRBV6-5 and TRBJ2-5; 8 bases match TRBD1. The CDR3 covers 15 residues. The germline V gene has CDR1 MNHEY and CDR2 SVGAGI. V was clipped by 2 bases and J by 5 bases; unmatched bases: 7. The CDR3 DNA follows: TGTGCCAGCAGTTACAAAACAGGGGGGATTGAGACCCAGTACTTC. It specifies CASSYKTGGIETQYF.

J is TRBJ2-7 and V is TRBV27, with TRBD1 matching 7 bases. Germline CDR1 reads MNHEY; CDR2 reads SMNVEV (reference sequence). This CDR3 has 13 residues. Trimming at V came to 4 bases and at J to 3 bases, leaving 3 bases not matched to a gene. DNA of the CDR3: TGTGCCAGCAGTTGGGACAGCTACTACGAGCAGTACTTC. It is translated as CASSWDSYYEQYF.

This clone was counted only a few times. The V gene is TRBV4-1, the J gene TRBJ2-5; D may be TRBD1 (5 bases). The CDR3 spans 14 residues. Germline V gene data show CDR1 as MGHRA and CDR2 as YSYEKL. Trimming shortened V by 1 base and J by 4 bases, and 10 bases separated the two germline ends. Here the CDR3 reads CASSQVAGSETQYF. CDR3 nucleotide sequence: TGCGCCAGCAGCCAAGTCGCAGGGTCAGAGACCCAGTACTTC.

This chain links TRBV19 with TRBJ2-3; D may be TRBD2 (5 bases). V was pared by 10 bases and J by 4 bases, with 21 bases between. The CDR3 extends over 15 amino acids. The germline CDR1 and CDR2 sequences are LNHDA and SQIVND (reference sequence). CDR3 DNA: TGTGCCACCCAGGCCCCCGGGGTCGAAGCAGATACGCAGTATTTT. This translates into CATQAPGVEADTQYF.

This chain uses TRBV27 with TRBJ2-2, with D perhaps TRBD2 (6 bases). V lost 4 bases, J lost 2 bases, and 8 bases lay in between. Germline V gene lookup returns CDR1 MNHEY and CDR2 SMNVEV (reference sequence). The CDR3 runs 14 residues. In DNA, the CDR3 is TGTGCCAGCAGTTCCGGGACTAACACCGGGGAGCTGTTTTTT. Protein: CASSSGTNTGELFF.

There are a few counts of this clone. This chain links TRBV6-6 with TRBJ1-2; 9 nucleotides agree with TRBD1. Germline CDR1 MNHNY, CDR2 SVGAGI (reference sequence). This CDR3 contains 14 residues. V lost 5 bases to trimming and J lost 12 bases; unmatched junction nucleotides: 13. The CDR3 DNA reads TGTGCCAGCAGTCGGGCGTTTGGACAGGGGAGACACACCTTC. It is translated as CASSRAFGQGRHTF.

This chain joins TRBV27 and TRBJ2-7, with TRBD1 identical over 8 bases. This CDR3 is 15 amino acids long. Per the germline V gene, CDR1 is MNHEY and CDR2 is SMNVEV (reference sequence). V lost 1 base to trimming and J lost 3 bases; unmatched junction nucleotides: 5. CDR3 sequence reads: CASSLFGTGFYEQYF. Written as DNA, the CDR3 is TGTGCCAGCAGTTTATTCGGGACAGGTTTCTACGAGCAGTACTTC.

The chain couples TRBV28 to TRBJ2-1; D possibly corresponds to TRBD2 (5 bases). In germline, CDR1 is MDHEN, CDR2 SYDVKM. V lost 5 bases and J 4 bases, leaving 15 bases between the germline ends. The length of the CDR3 is 15 residues. CDR3 DNA: TGTGCCAGCAGTGCCCGGCGGGTGGAGTACAATGAGCAGTTCTTC. Translated, it gives CASSARRVEYNEQFF.

In nucleotides, the CDR3 is TGTGCCAGCTCACCAGGATCAGGGGGGTACGAGCAGTACTTC. Translating it yields CASSPGSGGYEQYF. V and J are TRBV18 and TRBJ2-7; a possible D gene is TRBD1 (7 bases). The V gene's germline CDR1 is KGHSH and CDR2 LQKENI. V shed 2 bases and J shed 4 bases, with 12 bases lying between them. CDR3 size: 14 residues.

V is TRBV7-2 and J is TRBJ2-5; TRBD1 matches 7 bases. V lost 11 bases to trimming and J lost 4 bases; unmatched junction nucleotides: 13. This CDR3 comprises 14 residues. From germline, CDR1 is SGHTA and CDR2 FQGNSA. CDR3: CASSPGGRGETQYF. The CDR3 DNA sequence: TGTGCCTCCTCACCAGGGGGAAGGGGAGAGACCCAGTACTTC.

Relative to its sample, this clone is medium-sized. The CDR3 reads CASSLTGFGTEAFF. For the CDR3, the DNA is TGTGCCAGCAGCCTGACAGGGTTTGGCACTGAAGCTTTCTTT. The chain couples TRBV7-9 to TRBJ1-1; 7 nucleotides match TRBD1. V trimming: 5 bases; J trimming: 4 bases; junction bases outside the gene matches: 7. The CDR3 totals 14 residues. Germline loops: CDR1 SEHNR, CDR2 FQNEAQ (reference sequence). The entire variable domain, with the rest obtained from reference TRBV7-9 and TRBJ1-1, is as follows: DTGVSQNPRHKITKRGQNVTFRCDPISEHNRLYWYRQTLGQGPEFLTYFQNEAQLEKSRLLSDRFSAERPKGSFSTLEIQRTEQGDSAMYLCASSLTGFGTEAFFGQGTRLTVV.

The chain recombines TRBV5-8 with TRBJ1-5; TRBD1 matches at 10 bases. CDR1 and CDR2 (germline): SGHTS, YDEGEE. Trimming cost V 4 bases and J 5 bases; bases outside gene matches: 3. The CDR3 has 14 amino acids. The CDR3 sequence is CASSGDRGYQPQHF. CDR3 bases: TGTGCCAGCAGCGGGGACAGGGGTTATCAGCCCCAGCATTTT.

This clone was counted only a few times. The chain employs TRBV7-9 and TRBJ1-5; D may be TRBD1 (5 bases). The CDR3 runs to 15 residues. Trimming stripped 2 bases from V and 5 bases from J, with 13 bases between. The germline V gene has CDR1 SEHNR and CDR2 FQNEAQ (reference sequence). CDR3 loop: CASSLYAGWDQPQHF. Written as DNA, the CDR3 is TGTGCCAGCAGCTTATACGCAGGGTGGGATCAGCCCCAGCATTTT. Drawing the rest from reference TRBV7-9 and TRBJ1-5, the complete variable domain is DTGVSQNPRHKITKRGQNVTFRCDPISEHNRLYWYRQTLGQGPEFLTYFQNEAQLEKSRLLSDRFSAERPKGSFSTLEIQRTEQGDSAMYLCASSLYAGWDQPQHFGDGTRLSIL.

This clone was seen only a few times. The J gene is TRBJ1-3, the V gene TRBV2; 7 positions match TRBD1. From germline, CDR1 is SNHLY and CDR2 FYNNEI. The length of the CDR3 is 14 residues. With V trimmed by 6 bases and J by 1 base, 3 bases remained unmatched. CDR3 region: CASRTGESGNTIYF. CDR3 DNA sequence: TGTGCCAGCAGAACAGGGGAGTCTGGAAACACCATATATTTT.

This chain connects TRBV28 to TRBJ1-4; TRBD1 aligns across 9 bases. The germline V gene encodes CDR1 MDHEN and CDR2 SYDVKM. The V gene end was trimmed by 6 bases and the J gene end by 6 bases; junction bases not matched to a gene: 5. The CDR3 spans 14 residues. The CDR3: CASSQQGADEKLFF. DNA for the CDR3: TGTGCCAGCAGCCAACAGGGGGCGGATGAAAAACTGTTTTTT.

This clone was seen a handful of times. The rearrangement joins TRBV9 to TRBJ2-3; TRBD1 agrees at 9 bases. The CDR3 covers 15 residues. V gave up 3 bases and J gave up 5 bases; unmatched junction bases: 7. Germline CDR1 SGDLS, CDR2 YYNGEE. CDR3 sequence (DNA): TGTGCCAGCAGCGAGCGGGACAGGGACTTAGATACGCAGTATTTT. Translating gives CASSERDRDLDTQYF.

The CDR3 loop is CASSLMRNSPLHF. CDR3 DNA sequence: TGTGCCAGCAGCTTAATGAGAAATTCACCCCTCCACTTT. V gene TRBV11-3 combines with J gene TRBJ1-6; D is unresolved. CDR1 SGHNT and CDR2 YENEEA come from the germline V gene. Trimming left V 2 bases short and J 7 bases short, with 6 bases between. The CDR3 loop spans 13 amino acids.

The V gene is TRBV7-3, the J gene TRBJ2-1; possible D gene TRBD1, 5 bases. The ends were cut back, 3 bases at V and 2 bases at J, with 11 bases in the middle. CDR1 is SGHTA and CDR2 is FQGTGA in the germline V gene. The CDR3 extends over 15 amino acids. As DNA, the CDR3 is TGTGCCAGCAGCTTCCAAGGGGTCCCCTACAATGAGCAGTTCTTC. This translates into CASSFQGVPYNEQFF.